The next 25 T cell receptor beta chains were all read from a single sample in a study of T cell responses to AZD1222 COVID-19 vaccine. Here immunoSEQ multiplex PCR was the method, and the copy in TCRdb shows in-frame clones only, minus some. The sample yields 55,000 to 90,000 clones, roughly 89% seen once. The sample here was peripheral blood, taken on day 0 of AZD1222 vaccination. The source is an adult in good health.

The count of this clone is one. The rearrangement uses TRBV30 and TRBJ2-7; 12 nucleotides line up with TRBD2. Germline CDR1 and CDR2: GTSNPN and SVGIG (reference sequence). V gave up 3 bases and J gave up 3 bases; unmatched junction bases: 18. The length of the CDR3 is 19 residues. The CDR3 nucleotides read TGTGCCTGGAGACACCAGATCCCACGGACTAGCGGGGAGATCTACGAGCAGTACTTC. Translating gives CAWRHQIPRTSGEIYEQYF.

The V gene is TRBV28, the J gene TRBJ1-6, with TRBD1 matching over 8 bases. The CDR3 is 14 amino acids. Looked up from germline, CDR1 is MDHEN and CDR2 is SYDVKM. The trim removed 2 bases at V and 7 bases at J, leaving 1 base unmatched. This CDR3 is CASSLDRGNSPLHF. The CDR3 DNA is TGTGCCAGCAGTTTAGACAGGGGCAATTCACCCCTCCACTTT. Together with reference TRBV28 and TRBJ1-6, the CDR3 gives the full variable domain: DVKVTQSSRYLVKRTGEKVFLECVQDMDHENMFWYRQDPGLGLRLIYFSYDVKMKEKGDIPEGYSVSREKKERFSLILESASTNQTSMYLCASSLDRGNSPLHFGNGTRLTVT.

The chain links TRBV28 to TRBJ1-4; D is ambiguous. The CDR3 sequence is 11 residues long. The V end lost 4 bases, the J end lost 13 bases, and 10 bases lay between the germline ends. Germline assignment: CDR1 MDHEN and CDR2 SYDVKM. This chain's CDR3 is CASSSPRRLFF. The CDR3 coding sequence is TGTGCCAGCAGTTCCCCGCGCCGACTGTTTTTT.

This clone has just one count. The V gene is TRBV7-2, the J gene TRBJ2-7, with TRBD2 matching over 11 bases. Germline V CDR1 and CDR2: SGHTA, FQGNSA. The V segment lost 5 bases and the J segment 0 bases; nucleotides outside the gene matches: 9. The CDR3 sequence is 17 residues long. The CDR3 nucleotides read TGTGCCAGCAGCGGAAGGACTAGCGGGCCGAGCTCCTACGAGCAGTACTTC. Amino acid sequence: CASSGRTSGPSSYEQYF.

This clone was seen once. V gene TRBV7-8 combines with J gene TRBJ2-4; D not resolved. CDR3 length: 17 residues. V was shortened by 1 base and J by 5 bases, with 18 bases between the two germline ends. Germline CDR1 reads SGHVS; CDR2 reads FQNEAQ. CDR3 region: CASSLVKGYYEENIQYF. CDR3 coding DNA: TGTGCCAGCAGCTTAGTCAAGGGCTATTATGAGGAAAACATTCAGTACTTC.

The chain uses TRBV5-1 and TRBJ2-1; 10 nucleotides match TRBD2. CDR3 length: 16 residues. The J segment lost 4 bases and the V segment lost 4 bases, leaving 8 bases of the junction unmatched. From germline, CDR1 is SGHRS and CDR2 YFSETQ. CDR3 sequence (DNA): TGCGCCAGCAGCGGATCTAGCGGGGGCGCATACAATGAGCAGTTCTTC. This codes for CASSGSSGGAYNEQFF.

The genes are TRBV19 and TRBJ1-1; TRBD1 might be the D (5 bases). Trimming left V 4 bases short and J 0 bases short, with 18 bases between. This CDR3 region has 17 residues. Germline V gene sequence: CDR1 LNHDA, CDR2 SQIVND (reference sequence). CDR3 sequence reads: CASSSPPGGLMNTEAFF. CDR3 nucleotides: TGTGCCAGTAGTAGTCCTCCGGGGGGACTAATGAACACTGAAGCTTTCTTT.

This clone has just a few counts. The chain employs TRBV6-5 and TRBJ1-1, with a weak D call TRBD1 (5 bases). From germline, CDR1 is MNHEY and CDR2 SVGAGI. This CDR3 has 15 residues. Trimming removed 6 bases from V and 3 bases from J, with 17 bases in between. The CDR3 here is CASSMTGRGDTEAFF. The CDR3 DNA is TGTGCCAGCAGCATGACGGGACGGGGGGACACTGAAGCTTTCTTT.

CDR3 nucleotide sequence: TGTGCCAGCAGTTCACCGGGACTAGCCTTCAATGAGCAGTTCTTC. This codes for CASSSPGLAFNEQFF. The chain employs TRBV28 and TRBJ2-1, with 9 bases fitting TRBD2. Per the germline V gene, CDR1 is MDHEN and CDR2 is SYDVKM. The V gene end was trimmed by 4 bases and the J gene end by 6 bases; junction bases not matched to a gene: 7. This CDR3 has 15 amino acids. The full variable domain, its missing parts supplied by reference TRBV28 and TRBJ2-1, is DVKVTQSSRYLVKRTGEKVFLECVQDMDHENMFWYRQDPGLGLRLIYFSYDVKMKEKGDIPEGYSVSREKKERFSLILESASTNQTSMYLCASSSPGLAFNEQFFGPGTRLTVL.

DNA of the CDR3: TGTGCCAGCAGTCATACAGGGGGCAGCAATCAGCCCCAGCATTTT. The encoded protein is CASSHTGGSNQPQHF. This chain uses TRBV6-5 with TRBJ1-5, with 9 positions matching TRBD1. J lost 1 base, V lost 5 bases, and 3 bases had no gene match. The CDR3 runs 15 residues. Looked up from germline, CDR1 is MNHEY and CDR2 is SVGAGI.

The chain combines TRBV9 with TRBJ1-2, with 7 bases matching TRBD1. CDR3 size: 15 residues. Germline assignment: CDR1 SGDLS and CDR2 YYNGEE. V dropped 4 bases and J dropped 4; count of bases not matched to a gene: 10. CDR3 in amino acids: CASSPGQGEVYGYTF. The CDR3 nucleotides read TGTGCCAGCAGCCCCGGGCAGGGGGAAGTCTATGGCTACACCTTC.

The rearrangement uses TRBV15 and TRBJ2-5, with D possibly matching TRBD1 (6 bases). Germline V lookup: CDR1 LNHNV, CDR2 YYDKDF (reference sequence). CDR3 length equals 14 residues. Trimming took off 0 bases at V and 5 bases at J, with 10 bases between the two ends. The CDR3, as DNA: TGTGCCACCAGCAGAGATACAGGGTGGGAGACCCAGTACTTC. It translates to CATSRDTGWETQYF.

This chain uses TRBV5-1 with TRBJ1-6, with 11 bases matching TRBD1. Germline V gene lookup returns CDR1 SGHRS and CDR2 YFSETQ. This CDR3 spans 15 amino acids. With 5 bases clipped from V and 9 bases from J, the junction kept 7 bases outside the gene matches. CDR3 DNA: TGCGCCAGCAGATGGACAGGGGGCTCACTTTCACCCCTCCACTTT. Its protein product is CASRWTGGSLSPLHF.

Here the CDR3 DNA reads TGCAGCGTTCCCGGACTAGGGAACATTCAGTACTTC. It yields the protein CSVPGLGNIQYF. The chain combines TRBV29-1 with TRBJ2-4; 7 bases agree with TRBD2. V lost 5 bases to trimming and J lost 7 bases; unmatched junction nucleotides: 5. Germline V lookup: CDR1 SQVTM, CDR2 ANQGSEA. The CDR3 has 12 residues.

This clone was detected only once. The CDR3 region has the DNA TGTGCCAGCTCACCGATAGACGATCAGCCCCAGCATTTT. Translating gives CASSPIDDQPQHF. J is TRBJ1-5 and V is TRBV18; unclear D gene. The germline V and J ends were trimmed by 3 bases and 5 bases, with 8 bases remaining between them. The CDR3 extends over 13 amino acids. The germline gives CDR1 KGHSH, CDR2 LQKENI.

The V gene is TRBV5-1, the J gene TRBJ2-2; D gene uncertain. The V gene lost 1 base and the J gene lost 3 bases, with 13 bases spanning the gap. Germline loops: CDR1 SGHRS, CDR2 YFSETQ. This CDR3 has 16 residues. The CDR3 spells CASSLRLTTHTGELFF. The CDR3 region has the DNA TGCGCCAGCAGCTTGAGACTCACAACCCACACCGGGGAGCTGTTTTTT.

The V gene is TRBV11-2, the J gene TRBJ1-6, with D perhaps TRBD1 (5 bases). The ends were cut back, 5 bases at V and 5 bases at J, with 16 bases in the middle. The CDR3 is 16 residues long. CDR1 and CDR2 (germline): SGHAT, FQNNGV. The CDR3 DNA sequence: TGTGCCAGCAGCCTCCGGGGGTGGGGGAATAATTCACCCCTCCACTTT. Translation: CASSLRGWGNNSPLHF. The whole variable domain, filled in from reference TRBV11-2 and TRBJ1-6, reads EAGVAQSPRYKIIEKRQSVAFWCNPISGHATLYWYQQILGQGPKLLIQFQNNGVVDDSQLPKDRFSAERLKGVDSTLKIQPAKLEDSAVYLCASSLRGWGNNSPLHFGNGTRLTVT.

The gene calls are TRBV24-1 and TRBJ2-7; D perhaps matches TRBD2 (7 bases). V dropped 3 bases and J dropped 3 bases, with 14 bases sitting between them. Germline V CDR1 and CDR2: KGHDR, SFDVKD. This CDR3 region has 15 residues. DNA of the CDR3: TGTGCCACCAGTGATGGGGGGGCAGGGGACTACGAGCAGTACTTC. As protein: CATSDGGAGDYEQYF.

The V and J genes are TRBV3-1 (or the pseudogene TRBV3-2) and TRBJ2-1; TRBD2 agrees at 13 bases. The ends lost 6 bases at V and 7 bases at J; junction bases unmatched: 6. CDR3 size: 15 residues. Germline V gives CDR1 LGHDT, CDR2 YNNKEL (reference sequence). The CDR3 spells CASSPTSGGLNEQFF. As DNA, the CDR3 is TGTGCCAGCAGTCCGACTAGCGGGGGGTTAAATGAGCAGTTCTTC.

J is TRBJ2-1 and V is TRBV4-3; TRBD2 matches at 10 bases. Trimming cost V 0 bases and J 4 bases; bases outside gene matches: 0. CDR1 and CDR2 from the germline V gene are LGHNA and YSLEER. The CDR3 is 15 amino acids. CDR3 protein: CASSQDSGGYNEQFF. CDR3 DNA: TGCGCCAGCAGCCAAGATAGCGGGGGGTACAATGAGCAGTTCTTC.

This clone was seen once. One end of the junction is discordant with germline, which a read error may explain. The CDR3 region is CAWSVGALNTEAFF. The CDR3 DNA reads TGTGCCTGGAGTGTAGGAGCTTTGAATACTGAAGCTTTCTTT. V usage is TRBV30 and J usage is TRBJ1-1, with unresolved D. The CDR3 spans 14 residues. Germline values: CDR1 GTSNPN, CDR2 SVGIG (reference sequence).

The rearrangement joins TRBV7-8 to TRBJ1-4; TRBD1 might be the D (5 bases). Looked up from germline, CDR1 is SGHVS and CDR2 is FQNEAQ. Trimming removed 8 bases from V and 6 bases from J, with 16 bases in between. This CDR3 spans 14 amino acids. CDR3 nucleotides: TGTGCCAGCTTGCCAGGGACCGCGCATGAAAAACTGTTTTTT. It specifies CASLPGTAHEKLFF.

This rearrangement joins TRBV27 to TRBJ1-2; 7 bases agree with TRBD1. CDR1 is MNHEY and CDR2 is SMNVEV in the germline V gene (reference sequence). V dropped 8 bases and J dropped 4; count of bases not matched to a gene: 7. The CDR3 length is 13 residues. CDR3 coding DNA: TGTGCCAGCGGCGGACAGGCGACCTATGGCTACACCTTC. Residues: CASGGQATYGYTF.

V and J are TRBV28 and TRBJ1-2, with D possibly matching TRBD1 (6 bases). Trimming stripped 5 bases from V and 4 bases from J, with 14 bases between. Germline CDR1 and CDR2: MDHEN and SYDVKM. The CDR3 runs 14 residues. The CDR3 reads CASSPSGQSYGYTF. Written as DNA, the CDR3 is TGTGCCAGCAGTCCCTCCGGACAGTCCTATGGCTACACCTTC.

The chain links TRBV7-8 to TRBJ1-1; perhaps TRBD1 as D (6 bases). CDR1 SGHVS and CDR2 FQNEAQ come from the germline V gene. The CDR3 spans 16 residues. V gave up 2 bases and J gave up 1 base, with 14 bases separating them. CDR3 nucleotide sequence: TGTGCCAGCAGCTTACCTAGGGGGGGATCGAACACTGAAGCTTTCTTT. This translates into CASSLPRGGSNTEAFF.